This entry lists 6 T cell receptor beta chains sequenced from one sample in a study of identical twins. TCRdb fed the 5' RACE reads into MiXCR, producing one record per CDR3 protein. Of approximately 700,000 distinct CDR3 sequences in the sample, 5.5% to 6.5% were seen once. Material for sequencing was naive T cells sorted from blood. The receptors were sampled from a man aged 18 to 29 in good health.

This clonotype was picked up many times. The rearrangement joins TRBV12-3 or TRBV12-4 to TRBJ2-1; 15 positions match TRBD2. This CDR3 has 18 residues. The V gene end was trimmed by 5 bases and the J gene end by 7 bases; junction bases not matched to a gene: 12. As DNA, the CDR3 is TGTGCCAGCAGTCAAAGAGGACTAGCGGGAGGGCCGAGAAATGAGCAGTTCTTC. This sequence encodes CASSQRGLAGGPRNEQFF.

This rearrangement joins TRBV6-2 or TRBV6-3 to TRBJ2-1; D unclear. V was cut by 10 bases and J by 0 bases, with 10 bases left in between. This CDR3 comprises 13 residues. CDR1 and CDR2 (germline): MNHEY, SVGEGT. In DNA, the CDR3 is TGTGCCACCTCGATCAGCTCCTACAATGAGCAGTTCTTC. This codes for CATSISSYNEQFF.

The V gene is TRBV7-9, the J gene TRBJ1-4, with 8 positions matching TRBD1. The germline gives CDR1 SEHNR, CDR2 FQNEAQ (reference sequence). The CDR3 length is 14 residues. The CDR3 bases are TGTGCGACCAGCTTAAGGACAGGGTCGGAAAAACTGTTTTTT. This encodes CATSLRTGSEKLFF. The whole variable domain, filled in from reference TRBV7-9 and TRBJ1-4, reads DTGVSQNPRHKITKRGQNVTFRCDPISEHNRLYWYRQTLGQGPEFLTYFQNEAQLEKSRLLSDRFSAERPKGSFSTLEIQRTEQGDSAMYLCATSLRTGSEKLFFGSGTQLSVL.

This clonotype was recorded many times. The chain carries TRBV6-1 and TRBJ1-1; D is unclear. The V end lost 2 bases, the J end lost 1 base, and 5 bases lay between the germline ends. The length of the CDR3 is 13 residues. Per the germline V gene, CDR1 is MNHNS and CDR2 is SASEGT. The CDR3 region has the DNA TGTGCCAGCAGTGAACAGGAGAACACTGAAGCTTTCTTT. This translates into CASSEQENTEAFF.

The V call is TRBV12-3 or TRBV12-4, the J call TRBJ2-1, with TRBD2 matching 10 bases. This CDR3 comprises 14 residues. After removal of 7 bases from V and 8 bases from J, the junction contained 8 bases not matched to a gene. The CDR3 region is CASKSSGSMDEQFF. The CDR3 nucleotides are TGTGCCAGCAAATCTAGCGGGAGTATGGATGAGCAGTTCTTC.

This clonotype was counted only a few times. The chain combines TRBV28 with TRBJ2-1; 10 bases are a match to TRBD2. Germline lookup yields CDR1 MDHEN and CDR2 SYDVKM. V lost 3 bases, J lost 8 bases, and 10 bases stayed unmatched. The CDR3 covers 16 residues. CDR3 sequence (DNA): TGTGCCAGCAGTTTTCCTCTAGCGGGAGCAAGCCATGAGCAGTTCTTC. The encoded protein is CASSFPLAGASHEQFF.